The following is a T cell receptor (beta chain) sequence with its context. Its target is unknown. This sample's treatment: approximately 11-day PBMC culture with coronavirus spike peptide pools or control peptides (ViraFEST assay). Sequencing of cultured CD4+ T cell DNA used the Oncomine TCR Beta short-read assay. MiXCR, run by TCRdb on the PCR reads, gives a single entry per CDR3 protein. The repertoire includes around 19,000 distinct CDR3 sequences, approximately 49% of them detected once, and approximately 4% sits in the top ten. The entry originates in a study of vaccination and CD4 T cells after COVID-19. The length of the CDR3 is 14 residues. CDR1 SGHNT and CDR2 YENEEA come from the germline V gene. V was clipped by 1 base and J by 1 base, with 6 bases between them.

The V call is TRBV11-3, the J call TRBJ2-3; D unresolved. The sample consisted of CD4+ T cells from blood, cultured in vitro. This receptor was identified in a human donor who had recovered from COVID-19. The CDR3 sequence: CASSLGPRTDTQYF. The CDR3, as DNA: TGTGCCAGCAGCTTAGGGCCCCGCACAGATACGCAGTATTTT.